The present TCR beta chain was sequenced within a study of blood T cell repertoires in COVID-19. For the study at large: Whether acute or convalescent, the COVID-19 samples came from the United States, Italy and Spain. In each case, the material was cDNA or gDNA derived from T cells, B-cell-depleted T cells, or PBMCs.

CDR3 length equals 14 residues. Trimming took off 2 bases at V and 5 bases at J, with 12 bases between the two ends. Germline V gene lookup returns CDR1 KGHSH and CDR2 LQKENI. Methods used by the authors: Researchers report that nucleated cell counts were estimated from reference gene primer amplification. The method was immunoSEQ multiplex PCR; TCRdb's version includes in-frame clones alone and lacks a portion of them. Clonal size and the V and J genes are those of that table, whereas D and trimming came from the DNA. This table has roughly 220,000 clones, about 85% appearing once. The chain links TRBV18 to TRBJ1-1; D is possibly TRBD1 (6 bases). This receptor was obtained from a woman aged 60-70 years who had recovered from COVID-19. Sequences were obtained from peripheral blood. The CDR3 protein is CASSPRDTWTEAFF. The CDR3 DNA sequence: TGTGCCAGCTCACCAAGGGACACTTGGACTGAAGCTTTCTTT.